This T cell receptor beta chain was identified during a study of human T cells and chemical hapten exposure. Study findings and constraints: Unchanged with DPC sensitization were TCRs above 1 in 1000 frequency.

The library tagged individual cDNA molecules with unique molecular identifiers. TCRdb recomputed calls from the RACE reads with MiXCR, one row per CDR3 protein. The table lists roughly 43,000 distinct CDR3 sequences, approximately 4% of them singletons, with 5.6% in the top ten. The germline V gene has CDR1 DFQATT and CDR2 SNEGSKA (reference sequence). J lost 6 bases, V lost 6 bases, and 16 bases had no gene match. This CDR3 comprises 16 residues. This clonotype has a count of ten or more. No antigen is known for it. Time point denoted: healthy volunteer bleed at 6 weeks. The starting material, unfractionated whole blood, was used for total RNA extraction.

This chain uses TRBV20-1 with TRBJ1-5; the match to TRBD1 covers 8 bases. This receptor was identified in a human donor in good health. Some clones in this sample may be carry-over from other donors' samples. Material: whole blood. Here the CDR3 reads CSARKHPGQASQPQHF. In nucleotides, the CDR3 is TGCAGTGCGCGTAAACACCCGGGACAGGCTAGTCAGCCCCAGCATTTT.